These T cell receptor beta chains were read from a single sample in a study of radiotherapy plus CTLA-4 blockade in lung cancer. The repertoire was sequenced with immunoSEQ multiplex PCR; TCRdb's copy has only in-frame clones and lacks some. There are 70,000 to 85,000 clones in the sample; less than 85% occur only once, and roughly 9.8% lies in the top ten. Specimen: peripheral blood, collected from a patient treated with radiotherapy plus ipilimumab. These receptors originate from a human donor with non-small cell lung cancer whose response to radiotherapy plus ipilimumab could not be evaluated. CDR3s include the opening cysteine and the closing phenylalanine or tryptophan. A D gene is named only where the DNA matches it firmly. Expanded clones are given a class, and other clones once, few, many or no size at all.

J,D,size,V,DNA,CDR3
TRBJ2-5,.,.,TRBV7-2,TGTGCCAGCAGCCCAGGAGGGCGGGGACAGGAGACCCAGTACTTC,CASSPGGRGQETQYF
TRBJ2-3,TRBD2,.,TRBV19,TGTGCCAGTAGTCCCCGGAGGCTAGCGGGAGGGCCTGAGGATACGCAGTATTTT,CASSPRRLAGGPEDTQYF
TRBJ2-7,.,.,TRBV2,TGTGCCACGGATTTAAGGGCGGCAGCAGGGGAGCAGTACTTC,CATDLRAAAGEQYF
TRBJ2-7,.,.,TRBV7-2,TGTGCCAGCAGCCGGCCGGGACTTTCAACCTCCTACGAGCAGTACTTC,CASSRPGLSTSYEQYF
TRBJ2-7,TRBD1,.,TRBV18,TGTGCCAGCCAACCGGGACAGGGGGCCGGGGAGCAGTACTTC,CASQPGQGAGEQYF
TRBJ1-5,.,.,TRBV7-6,TGTGCCAGCAGCTTAGAGGGGCAGCTTAGCAATCAGCCCCAGCATTTT,CASSLEGQLSNQPQHF
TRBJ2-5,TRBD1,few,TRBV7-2,TGTGCCAGCAGCAAGGGACAGGGGGTGACCCAGTACTTC,CASSKGQGVTQYF
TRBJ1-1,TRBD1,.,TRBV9,TGTGCCAGCAGCGAACCGGGACAGGGAATTGAAGCTTTCTTT,CASSEPGQGIEAFF
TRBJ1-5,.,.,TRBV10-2,TGCGCCAGTCGGGGTTTGGATCAGCCCCAGCATTTT,CASRGLDQPQHF
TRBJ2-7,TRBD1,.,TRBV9,TGTGCCAGCAGCGTGGGACAGAGTCCCTACGAGCAGTACTTC,CASSVGQSPYEQYF
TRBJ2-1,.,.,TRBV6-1,TGTGCCAGCACTAACCAGGGGGGAGCCTACAATGAGCAGTTCTTC,CASTNQGGAYNEQFF
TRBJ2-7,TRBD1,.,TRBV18,TGTGCCAGCTCACCACCGGCACAGGGGATTCGGGAGCAGTACTTC,CASSPPAQGIREQYF
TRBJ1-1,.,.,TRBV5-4,TGTGCCAGCAGCTTTCCGGGACAGAACACTGAAGCTTTCTTT,CASSFPGQNTEAFF
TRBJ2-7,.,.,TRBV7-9,TGTGCCAGCAGCTTTAGCGGCGACGAGCAGTACTTC,CASSFSGDEQYF
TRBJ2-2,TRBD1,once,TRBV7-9,TGTGCCAGCAGCCATCGACAGGGTCTGAACACCGGGGAGCTGTTTTTT,CASSHRQGLNTGELFF
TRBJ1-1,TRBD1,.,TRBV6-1,TGTGCCAGCAGTCTGCCGGGACAGGGGTACACTGAAGCTTTCTTT,CASSLPGQGYTEAFF
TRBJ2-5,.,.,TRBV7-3,TGTGCCAGCAGCTTAAGAGGCTTAGAGACCCAGTACTTC,CASSLRGLETQYF
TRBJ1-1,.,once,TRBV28,TGTGCCAGCACCCGCGGGGGGTTACCCGCGGACACTGAAGCTTTCTTT,CASTRGGLPADTEAFF
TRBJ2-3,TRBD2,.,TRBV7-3,TGTGCCAGCAGCTTAAGGCTAGCGGGAGGCCCCACAGATACGCAGTATTTT,CASSLRLAGGPTDTQYF
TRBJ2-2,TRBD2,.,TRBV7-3,TGTGCCAGCAGCTCCACTAGCGGTCAAGGGGAGCTGTTTTTT,CASSSTSGQGELFF
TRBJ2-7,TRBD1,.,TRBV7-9,TGTGCCAGCAGCTTAGTGGGACAGGGAAACGAGCAGTACTTC,CASSLVGQGNEQYF
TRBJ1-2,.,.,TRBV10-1,TGCGCCAGAGCCTCTCCAGGGGAATATGGCTACACCTTC,CARASPGEYGYTF
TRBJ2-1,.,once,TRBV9,TGTGCCAGCAGCGTAGACAGGGCACCCTACAATGAGCAGTTCTTC,CASSVDRAPYNEQFF
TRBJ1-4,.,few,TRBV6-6,TGTGCCAGCAGTTACCGAGGGGGTTTTGAAAAACTGTTTTTT,CASSYRGGFEKLFF
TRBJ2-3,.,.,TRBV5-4,TGTGCCAGCAGCTTCGGGCTTTTGTGGGAGCGGGCCACAGATACGCAGTATTTT,CASSFGLLWERATDTQYF
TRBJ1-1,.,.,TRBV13,TGTGCCAGCAGCGCCAGGGGTCTGAACACTGAAGCTTTCTTT,CASSARGLNTEAFF
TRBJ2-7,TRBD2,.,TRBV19,TGTGCCAGTAGTATAGGGGCTAGCGGATACGAGCAGTACTTC,CASSIGASGYEQYF
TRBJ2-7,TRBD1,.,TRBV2,TGTGCCAGCAGTATGGACAGGGTATCCCACGAGCAGTACTTC,CASSMDRVSHEQYF
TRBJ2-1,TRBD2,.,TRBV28,TGTGCCAGCAGTAAGATAGCGGGAAGTCTCAATGAGCAGTTCTTC,CASSKIAGSLNEQFF
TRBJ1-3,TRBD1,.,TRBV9,TGTGCCAGCAGCGTAGGGGTGTATGGCAGGGGGATTAAGAACACCATATATTTT,CASSVGVYGRGIKNTIYF
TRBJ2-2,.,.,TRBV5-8,TGTGCCAGCAGCTCGGTGGTCTTCACCGGGGAGCTGTTTTTT,CASSSVVFTGELFF
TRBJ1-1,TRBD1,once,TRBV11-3,TGTGCCAGCAGCTCGTCCGGGGACAGGGGATACGAAGCTTTCTTT,CASSSSGDRGYEAFF
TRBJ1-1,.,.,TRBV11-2,TGTGCCAGCAGCTTAGGGGCCTGGGTGCGGGACACTGAAGCTTTCTTT,CASSLGAWVRDTEAFF
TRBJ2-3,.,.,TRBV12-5,TGTGCTAGTGGTCCCCCCCCTATCACAGATACGCAGTATTTT,CASGPPPITDTQYF
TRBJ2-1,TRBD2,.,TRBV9,TGTGCCAGCAGCGTACTCACTAGCGGGGGCATAATGAGCTCCTACAATGAGCAGTTCTTC,CASSVLTSGGIMSSYNEQFF
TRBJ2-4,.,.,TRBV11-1,TGTGCCAGCAGCTTCAGGGGTGCCAAAAACATTCAGTACTTC,CASSFRGAKNIQYF
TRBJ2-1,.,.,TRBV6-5,TGTGCCAGCAGCCCCGGGTCGGATGAGCAGTTCTTC,CASSPGSDEQFF
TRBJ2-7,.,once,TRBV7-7,TGTGCCAGCAGCTTAGTGCAGGATACCTCCTACGAGCAGTACTTC,CASSLVQDTSYEQYF
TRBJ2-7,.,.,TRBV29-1,TGCAGCGTTGATGTTGGGTCGGGGGTCGAGCAGTACTTC,CSVDVGSGVEQYF
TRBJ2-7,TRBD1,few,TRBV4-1,TGCGCCAGCAGCCAATCCCCCGGGACAGTAGGCTCCTACGAGCAGTACTTC,CASSQSPGTVGSYEQYF
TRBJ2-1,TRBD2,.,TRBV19,TGTGCCAGTGCGGGGGGGCGGGACGCGGGGAATGAGCAGTTCTTC,CASAGGRDAGNEQFF
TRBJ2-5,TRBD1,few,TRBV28,TGTGCCAGCAGTTCTCCTAATCCGAACAGGGGCGCCCTTCAAGAGACCCAGTACTTC,CASSSPNPNRGALQETQYF
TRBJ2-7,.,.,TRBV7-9,TGTGCCAGCAGCTCCCGGGACACCTCCTACGAGCAGTACTTC,CASSSRDTSYEQYF